These 21 T cell receptor beta chains were sequenced from one sample in a study of T cell responses to AZD1222 COVID-19 vaccine. Only in-frame clones appear in the TCRdb table, and some are missing; sequencing was by immunoSEQ multiplex PCR. The sample has roughly 100,000 clones, roughly 89% seen once. This sample comprised peripheral blood, obtained 28 days after the second AZD1222 dose. These receptors came from an adult who received the AZD1222 COVID-19 vaccine.

The V gene is TRBV19, the J gene TRBJ2-7, with TRBD1 as a possible D gene (6 bases). V lost 6 bases to trimming and J lost 2 bases, with 20 bases between them. Germline CDR1 reads LNHDA; CDR2 reads SQIVND (reference sequence). CDR3 size: 16 residues. CDR3 protein: CASSQSRGKGTYEQYF. For the CDR3, the DNA is TGTGCCAGTAGCCAGTCAAGGGGGAAGGGAACCTACGAGCAGTACTTC.

V gene TRBV30 combines with J gene TRBJ2-7, with D unclear. CDR3 length: 10 amino acids. V gave up 8 bases and J gave up 6 bases, with 11 bases separating them. CDR1 GTSNPN and CDR2 SVGIG come from the germline V gene (reference sequence). The CDR3 nucleotides are TGTGCCGGGGATCAGGCCGAGCAGTACTTC. Its protein is CAGDQAEQYF.

This clone appeared a few times. The chain links TRBV7-2 to TRBJ2-4; 9 nucleotides line up with TRBD2. V lost 5 bases and J lost 7; bases outside the gene matches: 12. The CDR3 runs to 16 residues. Germline V gene sequence: CDR1 SGHTA, CDR2 FQGNSA. CDR3 DNA sequence: TGTGCCAGCAGCAAATTCCTAGCGGGGAGGGGTAACATTCAGTACTTC. It yields the protein CASSKFLAGRGNIQYF.

In its sample, this clone was seen once. This chain joins TRBV7-2 and TRBJ2-7; TRBD2 matches at 10 bases. The CDR3 spans 14 residues. CDR1 is SGHTA, CDR2 FQGNSA, per germline. The V gene end was trimmed by 7 bases and the J gene end by 7 bases; junction bases not matched to a gene: 10. The CDR3 DNA follows: TGTGCCAGCAACCCAGGACTAGCGGTTAAGGAGCAGTACTTC. The encoded protein is CASNPGLAVKEQYF.

Of note for this clone: Within the sample, other DNA sequences also encode this same CDR3. The rearrangement links TRBV28 to TRBJ2-7; no clear D gene. V dropped 6 bases and J dropped 4 bases, with 7 bases sitting between them. From germline, CDR1 is MDHEN and CDR2 SYDVKM. This CDR3 has 11 residues. CDR3 sequence: CASSLTYEQYF. In nucleotides, the CDR3 is TGTGCCAGCAGCCTTACTTACGAGCAGTACTTC.

The V and J genes are TRBV11-2 and TRBJ1-4, with a tentative D call TRBD1 (6 bases). Trimming stripped 3 bases from V and 8 bases from J, with 7 bases between. The CDR3 extends over 12 amino acids. The germline V gene encodes CDR1 SGHAT and CDR2 FQNNGV. The CDR3 DNA reads as TGTGCCAGCAGCTTCAGGGGCGAAAAACTGTTTTTT. It specifies CASSFRGEKLFF.

The rearrangement links TRBV4-1 to TRBJ2-3, with D perhaps TRBD2 (6 bases). The CDR3 totals 17 residues. Germline-derived CDR1 and CDR2 are MGHRA and YSYEKL. The V and J ends lost 3 bases and 0 bases respectively, with 16 bases between them. CDR3 sequence reads: CASSHFGAGTSTDTQYF. CDR3 in DNA: TGCGCCAGCAGCCACTTTGGGGCGGGAACTAGCACAGATACGCAGTATTTT.

The rearrangement joins TRBV2 to TRBJ2-2; D remains ambiguous. The V end lost 3 bases, the J end lost 7 bases, and 9 bases lay between the germline ends. The germline gives CDR1 SNHLY, CDR2 FYNNEI. CDR3 length: 13 amino acids. In DNA form, the CDR3 reads TGTGCCAGCAGTGATGAGGTTAGCGGGGAGCTGTTTTTT. It specifies CASSDEVSGELFF.

V gene TRBV28 combines with J gene TRBJ2-2; 16 bases fit TRBD2. The CDR3 runs to 18 residues. The V segment lost 5 bases and the J segment 0 bases; nucleotides outside the gene matches: 3. The germline CDR1 and CDR2 sequences are MDHEN and SYDVKM. For the CDR3, the DNA is TGTGCCAGCAGTCCGGGACTAGCGGGAGGGCCGAACACCGGGGAGCTGTTTTTT. It translates to CASSPGLAGGPNTGELFF.

The V call is TRBV4-2, the J call TRBJ2-1; the match to TRBD2 covers 9 bases. Trimming took 3 bases from V and 6 from J; bases not matched to a gene: 6. Germline assignment: CDR1 LGHNA and CDR2 YNFKEQ. CDR3 size: 15 residues. CDR3 sequence: CASSQMREGRNEQFF. CDR3 sequence (DNA): TGTGCCAGCAGCCAGATGCGGGAGGGCCGCAATGAGCAGTTCTTC.

In nucleotides, the CDR3 is TGTGCCAGAACCGGACAGGGGAATGGCTACACCTTC. Its protein is CARTGQGNGYTF. The rearrangement links TRBV5-3 to TRBJ1-2, with 9 bases that match TRBD1. TRBV5-3 is labeled an ORF, and its function is uncertain. This CDR3 region has 12 residues. V was clipped by 6 bases and J by 6 bases; unmatched bases: 3.

This chain links TRBV19 with TRBJ1-1; 8 nucleotides align to TRBD1. The V gene's germline CDR1 is LNHDA and CDR2 SQIVND (reference sequence). V was clipped by 5 bases and J by 0 bases; unmatched bases: 8. The CDR3 sequence is 16 residues long. CDR3: CASSPLTGVVNTEAFF. The DNA of the CDR3 is TGTGCCAGTAGTCCGTTGACAGGGGTGGTGAACACTGAAGCTTTCTTT.

The gene calls are TRBV7-3 and TRBJ2-7; TRBD2 agrees at 9 bases. CDR3 length: 14 amino acids. Trimming at V came to 6 bases and at J to 6 bases, leaving 9 bases not matched to a gene. Germline CDR1 is SGHTA and CDR2 is FQGTGA. Written as DNA, the CDR3 is TGTGCCAGCAGTGTTAGCGGGGGCCTCGCCGAGCAGTACTTC. This gives the protein CASSVSGGLAEQYF. Full variable domain (remainder filled in from reference TRBV7-3 and TRBJ2-7): GAGVSQTPSNKVTEKGKYVELRCDPISGHTALYWYRQSLGQGPEFLIYFQGTGAADDSGLPNDRFFAVRPEGSVSTLKIQRTERGDSAVYLCASSVSGGLAEQYFGPGTRLTVT.

V gene TRBV18 combines with J gene TRBJ1-3, with a tentative D call TRBD1 (6 bases). The germline V gene has CDR1 KGHSH and CDR2 LQKENI. This CDR3 is 15 amino acids long. V lost 6 bases to trimming and J lost 0 bases, with 12 bases between them. CDR3 region: CASSPGVGSGNTIYF. Here the CDR3 DNA reads TGTGCCAGCTCCCCAGGGGTCGGCTCTGGAAACACCATATATTTT.

The chain carries TRBV28 and TRBJ1-3; D not resolved. CDR1 is MDHEN and CDR2 is SYDVKM in the germline V gene. The length of the CDR3 is 13 residues. Trimming pared 11 bases from V and 8 bases from J, leaving 19 bases between. CDR3 residues: CAPSSGTRHTIYF. CDR3 coding DNA: TGTGCCCCCTCATCCGGTACGAGACACACCATATATTTT.

The chain uses TRBV25-1 and TRBJ2-7; no definite D call. Per the germline V gene, CDR1 is MGHDK and CDR2 is SYGVNS. Trimming left V 6 bases short and J 2 bases short, with 14 bases between. The CDR3 runs 14 residues. This CDR3 reads CASRPSGQAYEQYF. The CDR3 DNA follows: TGTGCCAGCAGACCCTCGGGCCAAGCCTACGAGCAGTACTTC.

The chain employs TRBV5-1 and TRBJ2-1, with TRBD2 identical over 8 bases. The CDR3 extends over 16 amino acids. Germline lookup yields CDR1 SGHRS and CDR2 YFSETQ. The V gene end was trimmed by 4 bases and the J gene end by 3 bases; junction bases not matched to a gene: 9. DNA of the CDR3: TGCGCCAGCAGCCCCGGTGTTAGCGGGGTCTACAATGAGCAGTTCTTC. This gives the protein CASSPGVSGVYNEQFF.

The chain recombines TRBV7-9 with TRBJ1-1; TRBD1 matches at 7 bases. Germline V gene lookup returns CDR1 SEHNR and CDR2 FQNEAQ (reference sequence). The CDR3 runs 12 residues. The trim removed 6 bases at V and 10 bases at J, leaving 8 bases unmatched. In nucleotides, the CDR3 is TGTGCCAGCAGGGACCCAGGGGGACTAGCTTTCTTT. Amino acid sequence: CASRDPGGLAFF. Drawing the rest from reference TRBV7-9 and TRBJ1-1, the complete variable domain is DTGVSQNPRHKITKRGQNVTFRCDPISEHNRLYWYRQTLGQGPEFLTYFQNEAQLEKSRLLSDRFSAERPKGSFSTLEIQRTEQGDSAMYLCASRDPGGLAFFGQGTRLTVV.

The rearrangement links TRBV9 to TRBJ2-7; D is unresolved. This CDR3 is 14 amino acids long. V was cut by 0 bases and J by 2 bases, with 9 bases left in between. Germline CDR1 is SGDLS and CDR2 is YYNGEE. The CDR3 protein is CASSVARSPYEQYF. DNA of the CDR3: TGTGCCAGCAGCGTAGCTCGCAGCCCCTACGAGCAGTACTTC.

The chain has TRBV19 and TRBJ1-2; a weak D match, TRBD1 (6 bases). Germline assignment: CDR1 LNHDA and CDR2 SQIVND (reference sequence). CDR3 length: 15 amino acids. Trimming took off 3 bases at V and 4 bases at J, with 15 bases between the two ends. The CDR3 reads CASSMGGQGSYGYTF. The CDR3 DNA follows: TGTGCCAGTAGTATGGGTGGGCAGGGGTCCTATGGCTACACCTTC.

The chain combines TRBV9 with TRBJ1-6; D not resolved. This CDR3 comprises 14 residues. CDR1 and CDR2 (germline): SGDLS, YYNGEE. V was pared by 0 bases and J by 10 bases, with 11 bases between. This chain's CDR3 is CASSVGDTESPLHF. The CDR3 nucleotides read TGTGCCAGCAGCGTAGGAGATACCGAGTCACCCCTCCACTTT.